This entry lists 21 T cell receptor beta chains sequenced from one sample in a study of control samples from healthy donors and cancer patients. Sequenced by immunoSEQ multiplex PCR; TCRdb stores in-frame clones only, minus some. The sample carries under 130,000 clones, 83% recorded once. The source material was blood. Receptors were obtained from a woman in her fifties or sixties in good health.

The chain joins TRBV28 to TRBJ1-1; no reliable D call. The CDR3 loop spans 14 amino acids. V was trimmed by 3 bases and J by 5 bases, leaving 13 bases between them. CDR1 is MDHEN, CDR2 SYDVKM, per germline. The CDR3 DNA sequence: TGTGCCAGCAGTTTTGGTAGGGTCGGGACTGAAGCTTTCTTT. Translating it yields CASSFGRVGTEAFF.

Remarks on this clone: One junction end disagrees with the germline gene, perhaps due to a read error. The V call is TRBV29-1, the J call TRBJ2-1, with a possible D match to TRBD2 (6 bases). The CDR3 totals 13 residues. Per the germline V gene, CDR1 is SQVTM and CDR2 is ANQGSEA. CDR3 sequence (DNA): TGCAGCGTTGTGGGGGGTAAGGGCAATGCGCAGTTCTTC. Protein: CSVVGGKGNAQFF.

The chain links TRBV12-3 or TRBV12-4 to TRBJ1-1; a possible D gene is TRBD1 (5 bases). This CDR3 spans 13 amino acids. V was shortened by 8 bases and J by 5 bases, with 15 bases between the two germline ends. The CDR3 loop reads CASVWDRGTEAFF. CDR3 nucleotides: TGTGCCAGCGTGTGGGACCGCGGGACTGAAGCTTTCTTT.

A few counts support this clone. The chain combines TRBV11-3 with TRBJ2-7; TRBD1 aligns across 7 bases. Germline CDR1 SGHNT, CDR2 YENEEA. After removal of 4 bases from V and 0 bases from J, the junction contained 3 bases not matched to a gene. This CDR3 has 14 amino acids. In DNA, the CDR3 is TGTGCCAGCAGCTCCCGGGACAGCTCCTACGAGCAGTACTTC. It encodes CASSSRDSSYEQYF.

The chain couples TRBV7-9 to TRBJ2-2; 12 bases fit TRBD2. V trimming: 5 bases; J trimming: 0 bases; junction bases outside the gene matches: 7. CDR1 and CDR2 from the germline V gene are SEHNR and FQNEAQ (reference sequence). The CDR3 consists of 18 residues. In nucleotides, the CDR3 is TGTGCCAGCAGCGCGGGACTAGCGGGCGCAGCGAACACCGGGGAGCTGTTTTTT. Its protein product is CASSAGLAGAANTGELFF.

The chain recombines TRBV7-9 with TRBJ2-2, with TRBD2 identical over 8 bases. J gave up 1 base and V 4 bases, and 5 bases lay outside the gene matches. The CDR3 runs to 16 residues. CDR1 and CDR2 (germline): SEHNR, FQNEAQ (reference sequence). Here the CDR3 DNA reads TGTGCCAGCAGCTCTACTAGCGGAGTGAACACCGGGGAGCTGTTTTTT. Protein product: CASSSTSGVNTGELFF. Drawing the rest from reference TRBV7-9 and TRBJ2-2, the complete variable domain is DTGVSQNPRHKITKRGQNVTFRCDPISEHNRLYWYRQTLGQGPEFLTYFQNEAQLEKSRLLSDRFSAERPKGSFSTLEIQRTEQGDSAMYLCASSSTSGVNTGELFFGEGSRLTVL.

The CDR3 region has the DNA TGTGCCAGCAGCTCAAGGACTAGCGGGGGGTTCTACAATGAGCAGTTCTTC. This encodes CASSSRTSGGFYNEQFF. The chain combines TRBV5-8 with TRBJ2-1; 14 bases are a match to TRBD2. The CDR3 runs 17 residues. The junction had 5 bases not matched to a gene; V was cut back by 3 bases and J by 3 bases. Germline CDR1 is SGHTS and CDR2 is YDEGEE. Variable domain in full (rest from reference TRBV5-8 and TRBJ2-1): EAGVTQSPTHLIKTRGQQATLRCSPISGHTSVYWYQQALGLGLQFLLWYDEGEERNRGNFPPRFSGRQFPNYSSELNVNALELEDSALYLCASSSRTSGGFYNEQFFGPGTRLTVL.

DNA for the CDR3: TGTGCCAGCAGCTCGAATTTTCTAGCGGGGGGGCAGAATGAGCAGTTCTTC. Translating gives CASSSNFLAGGQNEQFF. This chain uses TRBV5-6 with TRBJ2-1; 12 nucleotides agree with TRBD2. The germline V gene has CDR1 SGHDT and CDR2 YYEEEE. The CDR3 is made up of 17 amino acids. The V gene end was trimmed by 3 bases and the J gene end by 7 bases; junction bases not matched to a gene: 11.

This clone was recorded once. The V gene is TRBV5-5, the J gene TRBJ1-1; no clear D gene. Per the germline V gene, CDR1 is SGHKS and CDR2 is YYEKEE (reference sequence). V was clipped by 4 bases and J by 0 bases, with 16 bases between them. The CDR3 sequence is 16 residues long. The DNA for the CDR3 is TGTGCCAGCAGCCCCTTGGAGGGCTTACTGAACACTGAAGCTTTCTTT. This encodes CASSPLEGLLNTEAFF.

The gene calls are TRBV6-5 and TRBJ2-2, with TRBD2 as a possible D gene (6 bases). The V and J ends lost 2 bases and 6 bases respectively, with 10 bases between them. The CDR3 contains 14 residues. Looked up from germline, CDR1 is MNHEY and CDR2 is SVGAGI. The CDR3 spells CASSYGPGAGELFF. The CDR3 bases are TGTGCCAGCAGTTACGGGCCGGGAGCCGGGGAGCTGTTTTTT.

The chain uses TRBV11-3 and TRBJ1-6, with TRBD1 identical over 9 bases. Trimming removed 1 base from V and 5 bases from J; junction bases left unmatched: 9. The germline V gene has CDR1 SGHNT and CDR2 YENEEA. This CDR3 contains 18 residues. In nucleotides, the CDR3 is TGTGCCAGCAGCTTAGTCGTCGGGACAGGGAAGCATAATTCACCCCTCCACTTT. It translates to CASSLVVGTGKHNSPLHF.

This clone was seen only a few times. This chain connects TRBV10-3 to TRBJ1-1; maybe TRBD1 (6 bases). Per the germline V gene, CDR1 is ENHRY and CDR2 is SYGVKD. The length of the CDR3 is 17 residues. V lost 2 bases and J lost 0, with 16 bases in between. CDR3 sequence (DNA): TGTGCCATCAGTGAGGTTTCTTACAGGGAAATGAACACTGAAGCTTTCTTT. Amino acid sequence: CAISEVSYREMNTEAFF.

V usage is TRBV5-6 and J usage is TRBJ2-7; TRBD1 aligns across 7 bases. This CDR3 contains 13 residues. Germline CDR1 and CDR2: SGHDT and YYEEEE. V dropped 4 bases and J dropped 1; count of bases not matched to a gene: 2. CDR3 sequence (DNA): TGTGCCAGCAGCATGGACAGGTCCTACGAGCAGTACTTC. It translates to CASSMDRSYEQYF. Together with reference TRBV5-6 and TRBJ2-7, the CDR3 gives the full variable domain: DAGVTQSPTHLIKTRGQQVTLRCSPKSGHDTVSWYQQALGQGPQFIFQYYEEEERQRGNFPDRFSGHQFPNYSSELNVNALLLGDSALYLCASSMDRSYEQYFGPGTRLTVT.

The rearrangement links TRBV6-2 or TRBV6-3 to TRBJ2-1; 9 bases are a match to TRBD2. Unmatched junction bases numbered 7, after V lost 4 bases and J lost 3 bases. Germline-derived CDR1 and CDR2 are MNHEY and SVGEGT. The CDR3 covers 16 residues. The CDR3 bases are TGTGCCAGCAGTTCCGGTCGAGCGGGGGGCTACAATGAGCAGTTCTTC. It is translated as CASSSGRAGGYNEQFF.

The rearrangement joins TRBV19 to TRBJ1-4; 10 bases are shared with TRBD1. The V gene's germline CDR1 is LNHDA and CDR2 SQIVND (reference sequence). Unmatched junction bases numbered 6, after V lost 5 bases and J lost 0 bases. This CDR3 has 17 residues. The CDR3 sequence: CASSAPGQGTTNEKLFF. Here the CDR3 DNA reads TGTGCCAGTAGTGCTCCGGGACAGGGGACAACTAATGAAAAACTGTTTTTT.

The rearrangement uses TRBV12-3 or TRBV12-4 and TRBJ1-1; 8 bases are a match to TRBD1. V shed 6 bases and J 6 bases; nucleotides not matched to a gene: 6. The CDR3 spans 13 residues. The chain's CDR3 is CASSPGGWAEAFF. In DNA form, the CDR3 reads TGTGCCAGCAGCCCAGGGGGCTGGGCTGAAGCTTTCTTT.

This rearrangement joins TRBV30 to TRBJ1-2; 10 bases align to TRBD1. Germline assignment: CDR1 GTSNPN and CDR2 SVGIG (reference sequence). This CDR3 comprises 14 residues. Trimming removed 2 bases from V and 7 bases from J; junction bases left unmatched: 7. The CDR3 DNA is TGTGCCTGGAGTTTGGGACAGGGGTACGGTGGCTACACCTTC. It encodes CAWSLGQGYGGYTF.

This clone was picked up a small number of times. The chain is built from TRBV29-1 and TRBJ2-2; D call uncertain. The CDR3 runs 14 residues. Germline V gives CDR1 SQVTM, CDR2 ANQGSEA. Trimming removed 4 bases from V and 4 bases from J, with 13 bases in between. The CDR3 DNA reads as TGCAGCGTTGGTCTAGGACCCCGCACCGGGGAGCTGTTTTTT. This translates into CSVGLGPRTGELFF.

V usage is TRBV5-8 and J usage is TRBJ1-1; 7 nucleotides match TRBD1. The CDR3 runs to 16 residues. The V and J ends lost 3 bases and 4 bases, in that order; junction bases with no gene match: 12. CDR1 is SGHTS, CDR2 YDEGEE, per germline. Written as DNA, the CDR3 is TGTGCCAGCAGCTCACGGTTGACAGGGATGGGCACTGAAGCTTTCTTT. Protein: CASSSRLTGMGTEAFF.

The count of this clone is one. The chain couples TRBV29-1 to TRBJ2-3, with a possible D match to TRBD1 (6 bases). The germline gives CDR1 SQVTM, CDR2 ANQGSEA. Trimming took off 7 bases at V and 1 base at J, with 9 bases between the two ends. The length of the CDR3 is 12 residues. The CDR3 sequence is CSGRTGTDTQYF. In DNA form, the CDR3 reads TGCAGCGGGAGGACAGGCACAGATACGCAGTATTTT.

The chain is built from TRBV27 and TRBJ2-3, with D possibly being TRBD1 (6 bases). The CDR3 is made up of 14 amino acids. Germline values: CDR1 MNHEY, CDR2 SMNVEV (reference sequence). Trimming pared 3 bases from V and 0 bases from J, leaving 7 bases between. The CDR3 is CASSLGASTDTQYF. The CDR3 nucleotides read TGTGCCAGCAGTTTGGGGGCTAGCACAGATACGCAGTATTTT.